This T cell receptor beta chain was obtained from a study of T cells in Graves' hyperthyroidism and ophthalmopathy. Study background: Peripheral blood was obtained at initial diagnosis, preceding any treatment.

Amplified TCR beta CDR3 regions derived from RNA transcripts. The HTBI primer set was used in a first-round RT-PCR of the TCR CDR3. TCRdb reanalysed the multiplex PCR reads using MiXCR and keeps one entry per CDR3 protein. Of some 570,000 distinct CDR3 sequences in the sample, 17% were seen once. Germline assignment: CDR1 MDHEN and CDR2 SYDVKM. The CDR3 runs to 13 residues. V was clipped by 6 bases and J by 11 bases; unmatched bases: 11. This clonotype was seen ten or more times. This chain joins TRBV28 and TRBJ1-1; 8 nucleotides align to TRBD1. The clonotype was recovered from a young woman with Graves' ophthalmopathy. Sequencing used blood. CDR3 coding DNA: TGTGCCAGCAGACAGGGGGGTTGGGGGCAGGCTTTCTTT. This encodes CASRQGGWGQAFF.